A selection of T cell receptor beta chains follows, all from one sample in a study of blood T cell repertoires in COVID-19. Clones were read by immunoSEQ multiplex PCR, and TCRdb kept only the in-frame ones, dropping some. The profile covers over 5,500 clones, with 88% appearing a single time and less than 8.5% taken by the ten largest. The sample comprised peripheral blood. All receptors come from a human donor in a cohort sampled during active COVID-19. CDR3s include the opening cysteine and the closing phenylalanine or tryptophan. A D gene is named only where the DNA matches it firmly. Size is omitted from some rows. Given values are once, few, many or a class for expanded clones.

v_gene: TRBV11-2; abundance: NA; j_gene: TRBJ2-1; len: 16; d_gene: TRBD2; CDR3aa: CASSSRLAGRYNEQFF; CDR3nt: TGTGCCAGCAGCTCCCGACTAGCGGGAAGATACAATGAGCAGTTCTTC
v_gene: TRBV11-2; abundance: NA; j_gene: TRBJ1-1; len: 14; d_gene: NA; CDR3aa: CASSFGGFDTEAFF; CDR3nt: TGTGCCAGCAGCTTCGGGGGGTTTGACACTGAAGCTTTCTTT
v_gene: TRBV7-2; abundance: NA; j_gene: TRBJ2-1; len: 18; d_gene: TRBD2; CDR3aa: CASSLVLAGGSTYNEQFF; CDR3nt: TGTGCCAGCAGCTTAGTCCTAGCGGGAGGAAGCACCTACAATGAGCAGTTCTTC
v_gene: TRBV28; abundance: NA; j_gene: TRBJ2-7; len: 15; d_gene: TRBD2; CDR3aa: CASSLLAGGTREQYF; CDR3nt: TGTGCCAGCAGCCTCCTAGCGGGAGGAACACGAGAGCAGTACTTC
v_gene: TRBV3-1/TRBV3-2; abundance: NA; j_gene: TRBJ2-2; len: 14; d_gene: NA; CDR3aa: CASSQGTRIGELFF; CDR3nt: TGTGCCAGCAGCCAAGGAACCAGAATCGGGGAGCTGTTTTTT
v_gene: TRBV6-5; abundance: NA; j_gene: TRBJ2-1; len: 14; d_gene: TRBD2; CDR3aa: CASSLAGVVDEQFF; CDR3nt: TGTGCCAGCAGTCTAGCGGGAGTTGTCGATGAGCAGTTCTTC
v_gene: TRBV20-1; abundance: once; j_gene: TRBJ2-1; len: 14; d_gene: TRBD2; CDR3aa: CSASQTSGINEQFF; CDR3nt: TGCAGTGCTAGTCAGACTAGCGGGATCAATGAGCAGTTCTTC
v_gene: TRBV28; abundance: NA; j_gene: TRBJ2-7; len: 12; d_gene: NA; CDR3aa: CASRTRGREQYF; CDR3nt: TGTGCCAGCAGAACAAGGGGTCGGGAGCAGTACTTC
v_gene: TRBV10-1; abundance: few; j_gene: TRBJ2-2; len: 14; d_gene: NA; CDR3aa: CASSELQGTGELFF; CDR3nt: TGCGCCAGCAGTGAATTACAGGGAACCGGGGAGCTGTTTTTT
v_gene: TRBV5-5; abundance: NA; j_gene: TRBJ2-7; len: 15; d_gene: TRBD1; CDR3aa: CASSSGQGSFYEQYF; CDR3nt: TGTGCCAGCAGTTCTGGACAGGGGTCTTTCTACGAGCAGTACTTC
v_gene: TRBV5-8; abundance: NA; j_gene: TRBJ2-2; len: 13; d_gene: NA; CDR3aa: CASSPRGTGELFF; CDR3nt: TGTGCCAGCAGCCCTCGGGGGACCGGGGAGCTGTTTTTT
v_gene: TRBV5-1; abundance: NA; j_gene: TRBJ2-5; len: 13; d_gene: NA; CDR3aa: CASSSVGAETQYF; CDR3nt: TGCGCCAGCAGCTCGGTGGGGGCAGAGACCCAGTACTTC
v_gene: TRBV6-1; abundance: NA; j_gene: TRBJ1-1; len: 16; d_gene: TRBD1; CDR3aa: CASSEAYRTGNTEAFF; CDR3nt: TGTGCCAGCAGTGAAGCTTATCGGACAGGGAACACTGAAGCTTTCTTT
v_gene: TRBV12-3/TRBV12-4; abundance: large; j_gene: TRBJ1-2; len: 13; d_gene: NA; CDR3aa: CASSRGAAHGYTF; CDR3nt: TGTGCCAGCAGCCGCGGGGCAGCTCATGGCTACACCTTC
v_gene: TRBV6-2/TRBV6-3; abundance: NA; j_gene: TRBJ2-3; len: 16; d_gene: NA; CDR3aa: CASSSPLGGTTDTQYF; CDR3nt: TGTGCCAGCAGTTCCCCTCTGGGCGGGACCACAGATACGCAGTATTTT
v_gene: TRBV5-1; abundance: NA; j_gene: TRBJ2-2; len: 16; d_gene: TRBD1; CDR3aa: CASSLGGTGNTGELFF; CDR3nt: TGCGCCAGCAGCTTGGGCGGGACAGGCAACACCGGGGAGCTGTTTTTT
v_gene: TRBV7-8; abundance: once; j_gene: TRBJ2-5; len: 16; d_gene: NA; CDR3aa: CASSLPTSTVQETQYF; CDR3nt: TGTGCCAGCAGCTTACCGACTTCGACAGTCCAAGAGACCCAGTACTTC
v_gene: TRBV27; abundance: NA; j_gene: TRBJ2-2; len: 19; d_gene: TRBD2; CDR3aa: CASSLLGLAGATNTGELFF; CDR3nt: TGTGCCAGCAGTTTATTGGGACTAGCGGGTGCGACGAACACCGGGGAGCTGTTTTTT
v_gene: TRBV10-2; abundance: NA; j_gene: TRBJ2-1; len: 14; d_gene: TRBD2; CDR3aa: CASWGLADYNEQFF; CDR3nt: TGCGCCAGCTGGGGACTAGCGGATTACAATGAGCAGTTCTTC
v_gene: TRBV7-2; abundance: once; j_gene: TRBJ2-5; len: 13; d_gene: NA; CDR3aa: CASSTRTAETQYF; CDR3nt: TGTGCCAGCAGCACGAGAACCGCAGAGACCCAGTACTTC
v_gene: TRBV24-1; abundance: NA; j_gene: TRBJ2-3; len: 15; d_gene: NA; CDR3aa: CATSVRGLSQDTQYF; CDR3nt: TGTGCCACCAGCGTCAGGGGCCTGTCGCAGGATACGCAGTATTTT
v_gene: TRBV5-1; abundance: few; j_gene: TRBJ2-3; len: 14; d_gene: NA; CDR3aa: CASSLGGSTDTQYF; CDR3nt: TGCGCCAGCAGCTTGGGAGGGAGCACAGATACGCAGTATTTT
v_gene: TRBV2; abundance: NA; j_gene: TRBJ2-7; len: 18; d_gene: NA; CDR3aa: CASSEPFPPAPSPYEQYF; CDR3nt: TGTGCCAGCAGTGAACCATTTCCGCCCGCACCTAGTCCATACGAGCAGTACTTC
v_gene: TRBV6-2/TRBV6-3; abundance: NA; j_gene: TRBJ2-3; len: 15; d_gene: NA; CDR3aa: CASSRLGERTDTQYF; CDR3nt: TGTGCCAGCAGTCGCCTGGGAGAACGCACAGATACGCAGTATTTT
v_gene: TRBV4-1; abundance: NA; j_gene: TRBJ2-4; len: 15; d_gene: NA; CDR3aa: CASSQDRDNQNIQYF; CDR3nt: TGCGCCAGCAGCCAAGACAGGGACAATCAGAACATTCAGTACTTC
v_gene: TRBV6-6; abundance: NA; j_gene: TRBJ2-7; len: 14; d_gene: TRBD1; CDR3aa: CASSYPDRGQEQYF; CDR3nt: TGTGCCAGCAGTTACCCGGACAGGGGGCAAGAGCAGTACTTC
v_gene: TRBV19; abundance: NA; j_gene: TRBJ1-3; len: 16; d_gene: NA; CDR3aa: CASSISSGGVRNTIYF; CDR3nt: TGTGCCAGTAGTATTTCTTCGGGGGGCGTTCGAAACACCATATATTTT
v_gene: TRBV30; abundance: NA; j_gene: TRBJ1-2; len: 13; d_gene: NA; CDR3aa: CACASLASYGYTF; CDR3nt: TGTGCCTGCGCCTCCCTAGCTAGCTATGGCTACACCTTC
v_gene: TRBV27; abundance: NA; j_gene: TRBJ2-7; len: 15; d_gene: TRBD2; CDR3aa: CASSALVAGLYEQYF; CDR3nt: TGTGCCAGCAGTGCCCTCGTAGCGGGTCTTTACGAGCAGTACTTC
v_gene: TRBV7-2; abundance: NA; j_gene: TRBJ1-3; len: 15; d_gene: NA; CDR3aa: CASSSDGKSGNTIYF; CDR3nt: TGTGCCAGCAGCTCCGACGGGAAGTCTGGAAACACCATATATTTT
v_gene: TRBV4-1; abundance: once; j_gene: TRBJ2-5; len: 10; d_gene: NA; CDR3aa: CERGVETQYF; CDR3nt: TGCGAACGGGGAGTGGAGACCCAGTACTTC
v_gene: TRBV19; abundance: NA; j_gene: TRBJ2-7; len: 15; d_gene: TRBD1; CDR3aa: CARGLDRDKRMMQYF; CDR3nt: TGTGCCAGGGGGTTGGACAGGGACAAGCGGATGATGCAGTACTTC
v_gene: TRBV5-6; abundance: NA; j_gene: TRBJ2-1; len: 15; d_gene: TRBD2; CDR3aa: CASSLASGDYNEQFF; CDR3nt: TGTGCCAGCAGCTTGGCTAGCGGGGACTACAATGAGCAGTTCTTC
v_gene: TRBV5-4; abundance: NA; j_gene: TRBJ2-3; len: 15; d_gene: NA; CDR3aa: CASSLLVQQADTQYF; CDR3nt: TGTGCCAGCAGCTTGCTTGTGCAGCAGGCTGATACGCAGTATTTT
v_gene: TRBV6-5; abundance: NA; j_gene: TRBJ2-1; len: 14; d_gene: NA; CDR3aa: CASSQGRVNNEQFF; CDR3nt: TGTGCCAGCAGTCAGGGGCGGGTTAACAATGAGCAGTTCTTC
v_gene: TRBV7-2; abundance: NA; j_gene: TRBJ2-1; len: 15; d_gene: TRBD2; CDR3aa: CASSFTSGGLNEQFF; CDR3nt: TGTGCCAGCAGCTTTACTAGCGGGGGACTAAATGAGCAGTTCTTC
v_gene: TRBV27; abundance: NA; j_gene: TRBJ1-2; len: 14; d_gene: TRBD1; CDR3aa: CASSFSGQGYGYTF; CDR3nt: TGTGCCAGCAGTTTTTCGGGACAGGGCTATGGCTACACCTTC